The 31 T cell receptor beta chains in this list originate from one sample, sequenced in a study of T-cell reconstitution after alpha-beta-depleted transplantation in children. Preparation of the TCRbeta library used unique molecular identifiers. TCRdb fed the PCR reads into MiXCR, producing one record per CDR3 protein. The profile shows around 200,000 distinct CDR3 sequences, about 6.3% of them singletons. The sample in question was PBMCs from the stem cell graft donor, obtained from the stem cell graft. These receptors originate from a human donor who donated a stem cell graft to a child with Wiskott-Aldrich syndrome.

This clonotype was seen at least ten times. The chain is built from TRBV25-1 and TRBJ2-3; no reliable D call. V was pared by 1 base and J by 10 bases, with 15 bases between. The CDR3 has 14 amino acids. Germline V gene sequence: CDR1 MGHDK, CDR2 SYGVNS. The DNA of the CDR3 is TGTGCCAGCAGTGAATTAGAATCCACCCGATCGCAGTATTTT. It specifies CASSELESTRSQYF.

This clonotype was seen ten or more times. The rearrangement links TRBV11-3 to TRBJ2-1; 7 bases match TRBD2. Germline trimming cut 2 bases from V and 0 bases from J; bases unmatched to any gene: 1. CDR1 and CDR2 from the germline V gene are SGHNT and YENEEA. The CDR3 loop spans 15 amino acids. The CDR3 spells CASSLSGTSYNEQFF. In DNA form, the CDR3 reads TGTGCCAGCAGCTTAAGCGGGACCTCCTACAATGAGCAGTTCTTC. The full variable domain, rest sourced from reference TRBV11-3 and TRBJ2-1, is EAGVVQSPRYKIIEKKQPVAFWCNPISGHNTLYWYLQNLGQGPELLIRYENEEAVDDSQLPKDRFSAERLKGVDSTLKIQPAELGDSAVYLCASSLSGTSYNEQFFGPGTRLTVL.

This clonotype was counted at least ten times. This chain joins TRBV29-1 and TRBJ2-5; 8 bases are a match to TRBD1. CDR1 and CDR2 from the germline V gene are SQVTM and ANQGSEA. The CDR3 loop spans 12 amino acids. This CDR3 is CSHGQGEETQYF. DNA of the CDR3: TGCAGTCATGGACAGGGAGAAGAGACCCAGTACTTC.

The chain carries TRBV4-1 and TRBJ2-1; the D is unclear. The length of the CDR3 is 15 residues. Per germline, CDR1 MGHRA and CDR2 YSYEKL. The V end was cut by 0 bases, the J end by 8 bases, with 14 bases between. The CDR3 loop is CASSQDLEGPDEQFF. The CDR3 DNA sequence: TGCGCCAGCAGCCAAGATCTCGAAGGGCCCGATGAGCAGTTCTTC.

The chain recombines TRBV12-3 or TRBV12-4 with TRBJ1-6; 10 bases fit TRBD1. With V trimmed by 7 bases and J by 10 bases, 4 bases remained unmatched. This CDR3 has 13 residues. CDR3 region: CASKTGGQSPLHF. The CDR3, as DNA: TGTGCCAGCAAGACAGGGGGCCAATCACCCCTCCACTTT.

In its sample, this clonotype was seen a few times. This chain's CDR3 is CASSVGTPSEQYF. The CDR3 DNA follows: TGTGCCAGCAGCGTTGGGACCCCAAGCGAGCAGTACTTC. V is TRBV7-2 and J is TRBJ2-7; D may correspond to TRBD1 or TRBD2 (5 bases each). Germline CDR1 and CDR2: SGHTA and FQGNSA. V was pared by 5 bases and J by 6 bases, with 14 bases between. This CDR3 spans 13 amino acids. The complete variable domain, with remaining parts taken from reference TRBV7-2 and TRBJ2-7, reads GAGVSQSPSNKVTEKGKDVELRCDPISGHTALYWYRQSLGQGLEFLIYFQGNSAPDKSGLPSDRFSAERTGGSVSTLTIQRTQQEDSAVYLCASSVGTPSEQYFGPGTRLTVT.

This clonotype was recorded many times. CDR3 sequence (DNA): TGTGCCAGCAGCCCATACAGGGGGAAATCCTACGAGCAGTACTTC. It is translated as CASSPYRGKSYEQYF. The J gene is TRBJ2-7, the V gene TRBV12-3 or TRBV12-4; 8 bases line up with TRBD1. Trimming removed 6 bases from V and 1 base from J; junction bases left unmatched: 8. The CDR3 has 15 amino acids.

This clonotype was found many times. The CDR3 reads CASSYGLGDYEQYF. In nucleotides, the CDR3 is TGTGCCAGCAGCTATGGACTAGGGGACTACGAGCAGTACTTC. The gene calls are TRBV7-2 and TRBJ2-7, with 7 bases identical to TRBD2. The length of the CDR3 is 14 residues. Germline CDR1 is SGHTA and CDR2 is FQGNSA. The J segment lost 3 bases and the V segment lost 4 bases, leaving 6 bases of the junction unmatched.

Only a few counts were recorded for this clonotype. V is TRBV28 and J is TRBJ1-2; no clear D. The V and J ends lost 6 bases and 2 bases respectively, with 13 bases between them. The CDR3 has 14 residues. Germline CDR1 MDHEN, CDR2 SYDVKM. CDR3 sequence reads: CASSLQLPNYGYTF. CDR3 nucleotide sequence: TGTGCCAGCAGCTTACAGCTCCCCAACTATGGCTACACCTTC.

This clonotype was counted many times. The DNA of the CDR3 is TGTGCCATCAGTGAGCCGACAGGAAGTTTAGGAAATTCACCCCTCCACTTT. It yields the protein CAISEPTGSLGNSPLHF. The chain links TRBV10-3 to TRBJ1-6, with TRBD1 as a possible D gene (6 bases). Germline V lookup: CDR1 ENHRY, CDR2 SYGVKD. The CDR3 runs 17 residues. With 2 bases removed from V and 7 bases from J, the gap between germline ends came to 18 bases.

This clonotype was detected ten times or more. The rearrangement uses TRBV10-3 and TRBJ2-7; 9 bases are shared with TRBD1. The germline V gene encodes CDR1 ENHRY and CDR2 SYGVKD. J gave up 6 bases and V 5 bases, and 11 bases lay outside the gene matches. The CDR3 covers 15 residues. This CDR3 is CAISPGTGGKPEQYF. CDR3 nucleotides: TGTGCCATCAGTCCCGGAACAGGGGGCAAACCCGAGCAGTACTTC.

This clonotype was counted at least ten times. The chain has TRBV12-3 or TRBV12-4 and TRBJ1-5; possible D gene TRBD1, 6 bases. V was cut by 1 base and J by 0 bases, with 13 bases left in between. The length of the CDR3 is 17 residues. Written as DNA, the CDR3 is TGTGCCAGCAGTTTAGAGGGGACACTTTATAGCAATCAGCCCCAGCATTTT. Residues: CASSLEGTLYSNQPQHF.

The chain is built from TRBV19 and TRBJ2-1; D is ambiguous. The germline V gene has CDR1 LNHDA and CDR2 SQIVND (reference sequence). The CDR3 contains 14 residues. The V and J ends lost 4 bases and 3 bases respectively, with 10 bases between them. The CDR3 spells CASSSGPVYNEQFF. CDR3 nucleotide sequence: TGTGCCAGTAGTAGCGGCCCTGTCTACAATGAGCAGTTCTTC.

This clonotype was found many times. V is TRBV20-1 and J is TRBJ1-3; 10 bases agree with TRBD1. CDR3 size: 15 residues. Germline assignment: CDR1 DFQATT and CDR2 SNEGSKA (reference sequence). Trimming removed 4 bases from V and 2 bases from J; junction bases left unmatched: 5. The CDR3 nucleotides are TGCAGTGCTATGGGACAGGGGACGGCTGGAAACACCATATATTTT. Residues: CSAMGQGTAGNTIYF.

This clonotype was recorded at least ten times. The V and J genes are TRBV27 and TRBJ2-5, with D perhaps matching TRBD1 or TRBD2 (5 bases each). The CDR3 is 13 amino acids. Per germline, CDR1 MNHEY and CDR2 SMNVEV (reference sequence). The ends were cut back, 3 bases at V and 7 bases at J, with 12 bases in the middle. CDR3 sequence reads: CASSFTGTLTQYF. The CDR3 DNA is TGTGCCAGCAGTTTTACCGGGACGTTGACCCAGTACTTC.

This clonotype was seen many times. V gene TRBV7-9 combines with J gene TRBJ2-2; possible D gene TRBD1, 5 bases. Germline V CDR1 and CDR2: SEHNR, FQNEAQ (reference sequence). Trimming removed 4 bases at V and 6 bases at J, with 6 bases between. The CDR3 loop spans 12 amino acids. The CDR3 region has the DNA TGTGCCAGCAGCTCCAGGGCCGGGGAGCTGTTTTTT. Translated: CASSSRAGELFF.

This clonotype was seen repeatedly, ten times or more. The V and J genes are TRBV5-6 and TRBJ2-5; TRBD1 matches 9 bases. Germline V gives CDR1 SGHDT, CDR2 YYEEEE. The CDR3 spans 15 residues. V shed 4 bases and J 1 base; nucleotides not matched to a gene: 5. The CDR3 sequence: CASSPWDRAQETQYF. The CDR3 DNA is TGTGCCAGCAGCCCGTGGGACAGGGCCCAAGAGACCCAGTACTTC.

Many counts were recorded for this clonotype. V and J are TRBV6-1 and TRBJ2-1; 9 bases match TRBD2. From germline, CDR1 is MNHNS and CDR2 SASEGT. Germline trimming cut 6 bases from V and 5 bases from J; bases unmatched to any gene: 5. The CDR3 runs to 14 residues. The CDR3 bases are TGTGCCAGCAGCACTAGCGGGTCCCACAATGAGCAGTTCTTC. Its translation: CASSTSGSHNEQFF.

This clonotype was found many times. The chain couples TRBV20-1 to TRBJ1-1; the D is unclear. This CDR3 is 16 amino acids long. The germline V and J ends were trimmed by 0 bases and 8 bases, with 22 bases remaining between them. Germline-derived CDR1 and CDR2 are DFQATT and SNEGSKA (reference sequence). The CDR3 region has the DNA TGCAGTGCTAGAGATCGGGGTAATAGGGCCGGCCGAGAAGCTTTCTTT. Its translation: CSARDRGNRAGREAFF.

There are many counts of this clonotype. The chain links TRBV10-3 to TRBJ1-1, with a weak D call TRBD1 (5 bases). The V end lost 5 bases, the J end lost 1 base, and 11 bases lay between the germline ends. The CDR3 has 14 residues. In germline, CDR1 is ENHRY, CDR2 SYGVKD. DNA for the CDR3: TGTGCCATCAGTCAAGGGACCGGGAACACTGAAGCTTTCTTT. This encodes CAISQGTGNTEAFF.

There are many counts of this clonotype. This chain links TRBV28 with TRBJ1-6; D uncertain. The germline V gene encodes CDR1 MDHEN and CDR2 SYDVKM. V gave up 1 base and J gave up 9 bases, with 4 bases separating them. The CDR3 consists of 12 residues. The CDR3 region is CASSLFGSPLHF. In DNA, the CDR3 is TGTGCCAGCAGTTTATTCGGTTCACCCCTCCACTTT.

This clonotype was recorded at least ten times. J is TRBJ1-2 and V is TRBV6-5; D gene unclear. V was shortened by 2 bases and J by 2 bases, with 15 bases between the two germline ends. This CDR3 is 16 amino acids long. Germline loops: CDR1 MNHEY, CDR2 SVGAGI. In DNA, the CDR3 is TGTGCCAGCAGTTACCGTCGTTTCGAGCGAAACTATGGCTACACCTTC. The encoded protein is CASSYRRFERNYGYTF.

At least ten counts were recorded for this clonotype. This chain connects TRBV3-1 to TRBJ2-1; D not resolved. With 3 bases removed from V and 4 bases from J, the gap between germline ends came to 4 bases. Germline-derived CDR1 and CDR2 are LGHDT and YNNKEL (reference sequence). This CDR3 has 12 residues. This CDR3 reads CASSHKYNEQFF. DNA of the CDR3: TGTGCCAGCAGCCATAAATACAATGAGCAGTTCTTC.

This clonotype has just a few counts. The CDR3 bases are TGCGCCAGCAGCTCGGAGACAGGGGGAATTTCACCCCTCCACTTT. This codes for CASSSETGGISPLHF. The chain couples TRBV5-1 to TRBJ1-6; TRBD1 agrees at 9 bases. This CDR3 has 15 residues. Germline values: CDR1 SGHRS, CDR2 YFSETQ. The V gene end was trimmed by 3 bases and the J gene end by 9 bases; junction bases not matched to a gene: 7.

This clonotype was counted at least ten times. V and J are TRBV15 and TRBJ1-2, with TRBD1 matching 9 bases. After removal of 4 bases from V and 4 bases from J, the junction contained 10 bases not matched to a gene. Germline V gene data show CDR1 as LNHNV and CDR2 as YYDKDF (reference sequence). This CDR3 region has 16 residues. This CDR3 reads CATSILTGGTVYGYTF. DNA of the CDR3: TGTGCCACCAGCATCCTGACAGGGGGGACTGTCTATGGCTACACCTTC.

This clonotype came up many times. This chain links TRBV6-1 with TRBJ2-6; possible D gene TRBD2, 6 bases. The CDR3 consists of 17 residues. The ends were cut back, 6 bases at V and 0 bases at J, with 15 bases in the middle. CDR1 MNHNS and CDR2 SASEGT come from the germline V gene. The CDR3 spells CASSLREVSSGANVLTF. The DNA of the CDR3 is TGTGCCAGCAGCCTCAGGGAGGTCTCCTCTGGGGCCAACGTCCTGACTTTC.

This clonotype is a singleton in its sample. V gene TRBV7-2 combines with J gene TRBJ2-6, with D uncertain. The CDR3 loop spans 15 amino acids. Trimming shortened V by 5 bases and J by 4 bases, and 12 bases separated the two germline ends. CDR1 is SGHTA and CDR2 is FQGNSA in the germline V gene. CDR3 nucleotide sequence: TGTGCCAGCAGCCCAAACGGTCCCGGGGCCAACGTCCTGACTTTC. Residues: CASSPNGPGANVLTF.

This clonotype was observed a few times. The chain recombines TRBV7-8 with TRBJ2-1, with D tentatively TRBD1 (5 bases). Germline loops: CDR1 SGHVS, CDR2 FQNEAQ. V shed 5 bases and J shed 7 bases, with 15 bases lying between them. The CDR3 contains 14 residues. The CDR3 protein is CASSPQGMRNEQFF. The CDR3 nucleotides read TGTGCCAGCAGCCCGCAGGGTATGAGGAATGAGCAGTTCTTC.

The chain combines TRBV7-2 with TRBJ2-3, with D tentatively TRBD2 (6 bases). Germline CDR1 is SGHTA and CDR2 is FQGNSA. V was trimmed by 6 bases and J by 1 base, leaving 11 bases between them. This CDR3 has 14 residues. CDR3 sequence (DNA): TGTGCCAGCAGTATACTAGCAGGCACAGATACGCAGTATTTT. It is translated as CASSILAGTDTQYF.

This chain joins TRBV5-1 and TRBJ2-5; maybe TRBD2 (6 bases). Germline CDR1 reads SGHRS; CDR2 reads YFSETQ. The CDR3 spans 15 residues. V was shortened by 1 base and J by 2 bases, with 12 bases between the two germline ends. This chain's CDR3 is CASSLRGAGQETQYF. CDR3 nucleotides: TGCGCCAGCAGCTTGCGAGGGGCGGGGCAAGAGACCCAGTACTTC.

This clonotype showed up many times. The V and J genes are TRBV12-3 or TRBV12-4 and TRBJ2-1; 8 bases are a match to TRBD1. CDR3 length: 14 residues. V was pared by 5 bases and J by 6 bases, with 6 bases of the junction left unmatched. Written as DNA, the CDR3 is TGTGCCAGCAGTCTTACAGGGGGGCCCAATGAGCAGTTCTTC. This encodes CASSLTGGPNEQFF.